These 25 T cell receptor beta chains came from one sample sequenced in a study of response to subunit inactivated influenza vaccine. TCRdb itself ran the RT-PCR reads through MiXCR, one entry per CDR3 protein. Of about 700,000 distinct CDR3 sequences listed, around 16% are singletons. The sequencing used PBMCs from blood, collected 12 days after vaccination. These receptors were obtained from a man between 50 and 59 years old who received an inactivated influenza vaccine.

This clonotype appeared a few times. The chain joins TRBV11-1 to TRBJ2-1, with 10 bases that match TRBD2. Unmatched junction bases numbered 20, after V lost 7 bases and J lost 5 bases. Germline-derived CDR1 and CDR2 are SGHAT and FQDESV (reference sequence). This CDR3 contains 19 residues. The CDR3 DNA follows: TGTGCCAGCACCCTTTTCGGCAGCGGGAGGGCCCGCCTTAACAATGAGCAGTTCTTC. Amino acids: CASTLFGSGRARLNNEQFF.

The sample holds a few counts of this clonotype. The rearrangement links TRBV25-1 to TRBJ2-3; D remains unclear. Between the trimmed V and J ends, which lost 3 bases and 4 bases, there was a span of 8 bases. This CDR3 region has 13 residues. The germline CDR1 and CDR2 sequences are MGHDK and SYGVNS. CDR3 protein: CASSDDLADTQYF. DNA for the CDR3: TGTGCCAGCAGTGACGATCTAGCAGATACGCAGTATTTT.

This clonotype was recorded a few times. The CDR3 nucleotides are TGTGCCAGCAGCCCCCCGGGGCGGGTCGATTACACCGGGGAGCTGTTTTTT. Translated, it gives CASSPPGRVDYTGELFF. This chain joins TRBV3-1 and TRBJ2-2; D might be TRBD1 or TRBD2, each matching 5 bases. The CDR3 has 17 residues. V lost 4 bases, J lost 3 bases, and 18 bases lay in between. Germline CDR1 is LGHDT and CDR2 is YNNKEL (reference sequence).

This clonotype was counted at least ten times. V usage is TRBV4-1 and J usage is TRBJ1-3; tentative D call: TRBD1 (5 bases). V lost 0 bases and J lost 6, with 12 bases in between. This CDR3 is 15 amino acids long. Germline values: CDR1 MGHRA, CDR2 YSYEKL. For the CDR3, the DNA is TGCGCCAGCAGCCAAGATCCAGGGATTCTAAACACCATATATTTT. Translating gives CASSQDPGILNTIYF.

This clonotype was recorded at least ten times. The rearrangement links TRBV20-1 to TRBJ2-7, with TRBD2 matching over 7 bases. V lost 6 bases to trimming and J lost 1 base; unmatched junction nucleotides: 6. CDR1 is DFQATT and CDR2 is SNEGSKA in the germline V gene (reference sequence). The CDR3 totals 13 residues. The CDR3 is CSAEAGRSYEQYF. The CDR3 region has the DNA TGCAGTGCCGAAGCGGGACGATCCTACGAGCAGTACTTC.

The sample holds a few counts of this clonotype. The chain uses TRBV11-3 and TRBJ2-1; perhaps TRBD1 as D (6 bases). The germline gives CDR1 SGHNT, CDR2 YENEEA. This CDR3 has 14 amino acids. Trimming took 11 bases from V and 7 from J, leaving 21 bases between them. The CDR3 region has the DNA TGTGCCGGAAACTGGTGGGGGCTTTGGAATGAGCAGTTCTTC. Translating it yields CAGNWWGLWNEQFF.

The chain couples TRBV5-5 to TRBJ1-1; 10 bases line up with TRBD1. CDR1 SGHKS and CDR2 YYEKEE come from the germline V gene (reference sequence). The CDR3 consists of 13 residues. Trimming removed 2 bases from V and 9 bases from J; junction bases left unmatched: 4. This CDR3 reads CASSFPDRGQAFF. The CDR3 nucleotides are TGTGCCAGCAGCTTTCCCGACAGGGGGCAAGCTTTCTTT.

The chain links TRBV11-2 to TRBJ2-7; D may correspond to TRBD1 or TRBD2 (5 bases each). V lost 0 bases and J lost 3, with 12 bases in between. The CDR3 totals 15 residues. Looked up from germline, CDR1 is SGHAT and CDR2 is FQNNGV. CDR3 residues: CASSLDPQGDYEQYF. The DNA for the CDR3 is TGTGCCAGCAGCTTAGACCCGCAGGGAGACTACGAGCAGTACTTC.

This clonotype was seen a few times. The chain has TRBV7-2 and TRBJ1-5, with D uncertain. Between the trimmed V and J ends, which lost 4 bases and 1 base, there was a span of 14 bases. The CDR3 has 16 residues. The germline CDR1 and CDR2 sequences are SGHTA and FQGNSA. The CDR3 reads CASSSYHAGSNQPQHF. The CDR3 coding sequence is TGTGCCAGCAGCTCTTACCACGCTGGGAGCAATCAGCCCCAGCATTTT.

This clonotype was counted only a few times. The chain couples TRBV6-1 to TRBJ1-2; D is unclear. Trimming shortened V by 2 bases and J by 6 bases, and 13 bases separated the two germline ends. CDR3 length: 14 amino acids. CDR1 is MNHNS, CDR2 SASEGT, per germline. The DNA of the CDR3 is TGTGCCAGCAGTGAAATGTCCCAAACGGATGGCTACACCTTC. The encoded protein is CASSEMSQTDGYTF.

V is TRBV7-9 and J is TRBJ1-6, with no clear D. V lost 4 bases, J lost 8 bases, and 12 bases lay in between. The CDR3 length is 14 residues. Germline CDR1 and CDR2: SEHNR and FQNEAQ (reference sequence). CDR3 residues: CASSYSSPDSPLHF. CDR3 nucleotides: TGTGCCAGCAGCTACTCGTCTCCTGATTCACCCCTCCACTTT.

The chain carries TRBV6-5 and TRBJ1-6, with D unresolved. The CDR3 runs to 16 residues. Germline CDR1 is MNHEY and CDR2 is SVGAGI. Trimming left V 0 bases short and J 4 bases short, with 10 bases between. This chain's CDR3 is CASSYSKQTYNSPLHF. The CDR3 DNA sequence: TGTGCCAGCAGTTACTCGAAGCAGACATATAATTCACCCCTCCACTTT.

This clonotype was detected only a few times. The J gene is TRBJ2-7, the V gene TRBV3-1, with 12 bases matching TRBD1. Per the germline V gene, CDR1 is LGHDT and CDR2 is YNNKEL (reference sequence). With V trimmed by 1 base and J by 6 bases, 7 bases remained unmatched. The CDR3 covers 16 residues. The DNA for the CDR3 is TGTGCCAGCAGCCAAGCTCCCGGGACAGGGGGCGCCGAGCAGTACTTC. Encoded protein: CASSQAPGTGGAEQYF.

The chain uses TRBV29-1 and TRBJ2-7, with 11 nucleotides matching TRBD1. V dropped 4 bases and J dropped 3; count of bases not matched to a gene: 2. The germline V gene encodes CDR1 SQVTM and CDR2 ANQGSEA. The CDR3 contains 13 residues. CDR3 residues: CSVGDRGDYEQYF. The CDR3 DNA reads as TGCAGCGTTGGGGACAGGGGGGACTACGAGCAGTACTTC.

The chain joins TRBV20-1 to TRBJ1-4; D ambiguous. V lost 4 bases, J lost 6 bases, and 15 bases lay in between. Germline V gene lookup returns CDR1 DFQATT and CDR2 SNEGSKA (reference sequence). This CDR3 spans 14 amino acids. The CDR3 DNA sequence: TGCAGTGCTAAGATCGGGTTCTGGGATGAAAAACTGTTTTTT. Amino acid sequence: CSAKIGFWDEKLFF.

The chain joins TRBV20-1 to TRBJ2-5; 7 bases are a match to TRBD2. The CDR3 consists of 17 residues. V shed 2 bases and J 5 bases; nucleotides not matched to a gene: 17. Per the germline V gene, CDR1 is DFQATT and CDR2 is SNEGSKA (reference sequence). The DNA for the CDR3 is TGCAGTGCTAGACCGGGACTATCGGCGATGATTGGTGAGACCCAGTACTTC. Translated: CSARPGLSAMIGETQYF.

The table lists this clonotype with a few counts. This chain connects TRBV12-3 or TRBV12-4 to TRBJ2-2; TRBD2 is a possible D gene (7 bases). V lost 7 bases and J lost 4, with 19 bases in between. The CDR3 is 16 amino acids. CDR3 region: CASTGGLSRSTGELFF. The CDR3 DNA reads as TGTGCCAGCACGGGGGGCCTAAGCCGGAGCACCGGGGAGCTGTTTTTT.

This clonotype came up many times. The chain recombines TRBV5-4 with TRBJ2-1; 14 nucleotides align to TRBD2. The V gene end was trimmed by 10 bases and the J gene end by 7 bases; junction bases not matched to a gene: 13. The CDR3 covers 16 residues. Germline CDR1 SGHNT, CDR2 YYREEE (reference sequence). DNA for the CDR3: TGTGCCGCGGGGACTAGCGGGAGAAGTTTGGAAAATGAGCAGTTCTTC. This encodes CAAGTSGRSLENEQFF.

This clonotype was seen a few times. This chain links TRBV6-2 or TRBV6-3 with TRBJ2-7; no definite D call. Germline V gives CDR1 MNHEY, CDR2 SVGEGT. The CDR3 loop spans 12 amino acids. The V and J ends lost 6 bases and 2 bases respectively, with 8 bases between them. CDR3 protein: CASRTPAYEQYF. In nucleotides, the CDR3 is TGTGCCAGCAGAACACCAGCCTACGAGCAGTACTTC.

The table lists this clonotype with a few counts. The chain is built from TRBV9 and TRBJ2-2, with TRBD1 as a possible D gene (6 bases). V lost 1 base, J lost 6 bases, and 13 bases lay in between. CDR1 is SGDLS, CDR2 YYNGEE, per germline. The CDR3 is 15 amino acids. The chain's CDR3 is CASSVTSGDAGELFF. CDR3 nucleotides: TGTGCCAGCAGCGTAACCTCAGGGGACGCCGGGGAGCTGTTTTTT. The full variable domain, its missing parts supplied by reference TRBV9 and TRBJ2-2, is DSGVTQTPKHLITATGQRVTLRCSPRSGDLSVYWYQQSLDQGLQFLIQYYNGEERAKGNILERFSAQQFPDLHSELNLSSLELGDSALYFCASSVTSGDAGELFFGEGSRLTVL.

This clonotype was observed a few times. This sequence joins TRBV12-3 or TRBV12-4 and TRBJ1-6; D might be TRBD1 (5 bases). The CDR3 has 14 residues. With 4 bases removed from V and 4 bases from J, the gap between germline ends came to 8 bases. CDR3 sequence (DNA): TGTGCCAGCAGTTCGAGACAGTATAATTCACCCCTCCACTTT. Its protein product is CASSSRQYNSPLHF.

As DNA, the CDR3 is TGTGCCAGCAGCCACCCAATTTGGAGCTCCTACGAGCAGTACTTC. As protein: CASSHPIWSSYEQYF. This sequence joins TRBV6-2 or TRBV6-3 and TRBJ2-7; D is uncertain. CDR3 length: 15 amino acids. V lost 6 bases and J lost 0, with 15 bases in between. Germline CDR1 reads MNHEY; CDR2 reads SVGEGT.

This clonotype was seen only a few times. CDR3 protein: CAISARNMNTEAFF. For the CDR3, the DNA is TGTGCCATCAGTGCCAGGAACATGAACACTGAAGCTTTCTTT. V gene TRBV10-3 combines with J gene TRBJ1-1; no clear D. The length of the CDR3 is 14 residues. V was shortened by 4 bases and J by 0 bases, with 9 bases between the two germline ends. Germline-derived CDR1 and CDR2 are ENHRY and SYGVKD.

In this sample, this clonotype turned up a few times. The J gene is TRBJ2-1, the V gene TRBV27; 13 nucleotides align to TRBD2. The CDR3 is 17 residues long. Germline V CDR1 and CDR2: MNHEY, SMNVEV (reference sequence). The V segment lost 9 bases and the J segment 7 bases; nucleotides outside the gene matches: 15. The CDR3 protein is CASEKGTSGKGRNEQFF. CDR3 DNA sequence: TGTGCCAGTGAAAAAGGGACTAGCGGGAAGGGGAGAAATGAGCAGTTCTTC.

This clonotype has more than one count but fewer than ten. The chain combines TRBV27 with TRBJ1-2; the D is unclear. Per the germline V gene, CDR1 is MNHEY and CDR2 is SMNVEV (reference sequence). Between the trimmed V and J ends, which lost 4 bases and 5 bases, there was a span of 11 bases. This CDR3 is 13 amino acids long. The CDR3 bases are TGTGCCAGCAGTTCAGGACGGCTATATGGCTACACCTTC. This codes for CASSSGRLYGYTF.